A single sample is the source of the 10 T cell receptor beta chains below, sequenced in a study of blood T cell repertoires in COVID-19. Repertoires were generated with immunoSEQ multiplex PCR, while TCRdb's copy carries only in-frame clones and drops some. The repertoire includes about 180,000 clones, 75% to 80% of them detected once, and less than 30% sits in the top ten. The source material was peripheral blood. The receptors were sampled from a woman aged 70 to 79 with acute or convalescent COVID-19.

The chain carries TRBV7-9 and TRBJ2-1; 11 bases map to TRBD1. Germline CDR1 and CDR2: SEHNR and FQNEAQ (reference sequence). J was trimmed by 5 bases and V by 5 bases; bases with no gene match: 14. The CDR3 consists of 18 residues. DNA for the CDR3: TGTGCCAGCAGCCCCCTCACCCGGACAGGGGGCGTCCACAATGAGCAGTTCTTC. Translating gives CASSPLTRTGGVHNEQFF.

This sequence joins TRBV18 and TRBJ2-7, with 7 bases that match TRBD1. Germline V lookup: CDR1 KGHSH, CDR2 LQKENI. The CDR3 loop spans 14 amino acids. V dropped 2 bases and J dropped 3; count of bases not matched to a gene: 4. This CDR3 is CASSPTGTDYEQYF. CDR3 DNA: TGTGCCAGCTCACCAACCGGGACAGACTACGAGCAGTACTTC.

The chain carries TRBV3-1 (or the pseudogene TRBV3-2) and TRBJ1-4; TRBD1 matches at 8 bases. The ends lost 4 bases at V and 8 bases at J; junction bases unmatched: 9. The CDR3 runs to 15 residues. Looked up from germline, CDR1 is LGHDT and CDR2 is YNNKEL (reference sequence). For the CDR3, the DNA is TGTGCCAGCAGCCCGAGGACAGGGCGTTTAGAAAAACTGTTTTTT. It encodes CASSPRTGRLEKLFF.

The chain links TRBV24-1 to TRBJ2-5; no definite D call. V was trimmed by 4 bases and J by 0 bases, leaving 5 bases between them. Germline V CDR1 and CDR2: KGHDR, SFDVKD. The CDR3 is 13 amino acids. CDR3 in amino acids: CATSDSYQETQYF. CDR3 DNA sequence: TGTGCCACCAGTGACAGTTACCAAGAGACCCAGTACTTC.

The J gene is TRBJ2-7, the V gene TRBV6-5, with 8 bases identical to TRBD1. This CDR3 spans 15 amino acids. CDR1 and CDR2 (germline): MNHEY, SVGAGI. With V trimmed by 6 bases and J by 4 bases, 11 bases remained unmatched. The chain's CDR3 is CASRKNGQGAYEQYF. The CDR3 coding sequence is TGTGCCAGCAGAAAAAACGGGCAGGGGGCATACGAGCAGTACTTC.

The chain recombines TRBV6-1 with TRBJ2-2; 12 bases match TRBD2. Looked up from germline, CDR1 is MNHNS and CDR2 is SASEGT. Unmatched junction bases numbered 4, after V lost 3 bases and J lost 8 bases. CDR3 length: 15 amino acids. The chain's CDR3 is CASSEASGRVGELFF. CDR3 in DNA: TGTGCCAGCAGTGAGGCTAGCGGGAGGGTAGGGGAGCTGTTTTTT.

CDR3 protein: CATSDGSGGNQPQHF. CDR3 coding DNA: TGTGCCACCAGTGATGGATCGGGGGGCAATCAGCCCCAGCATTTT. The rearrangement links TRBV24-1 to TRBJ1-5; possible D gene TRBD1, 5 bases. The V gene's germline CDR1 is KGHDR and CDR2 SFDVKD. CDR3 length: 15 amino acids. Trimming shortened V by 3 bases and J by 2 bases, and 10 bases separated the two germline ends.

The chain is built from TRBV25-1 and TRBJ1-1; 8 bases agree with TRBD1. Germline CDR1 reads MGHDK; CDR2 reads SYGVNS. Unmatched junction bases numbered 10, after V lost 3 bases and J lost 7 bases. The CDR3 consists of 15 residues. For the CDR3, the DNA is TGTGCCAGCAGTGATGACAGGGGCACGGTAATTGAAGCTTTCTTT. Translation: CASSDDRGTVIEAFF.

In its sample, this clone was seen a few times. The chain couples TRBV28 to TRBJ1-1; unclear D gene. Germline-derived CDR1 and CDR2 are MDHEN and SYDVKM. V lost 5 bases and J 9 bases, leaving 13 bases between the germline ends. This CDR3 is 12 amino acids long. In nucleotides, the CDR3 is TGTGCCAGCAGTCCCCCCCTCGGGAAAGCTTTCTTT. It encodes CASSPPLGKAFF. Full variable domain (rest looked up from reference TRBV28 and TRBJ1-1): DVKVTQSSRYLVKRTGEKVFLECVQDMDHENMFWYRQDPGLGLRLIYFSYDVKMKEKGDIPEGYSVSREKKERFSLILESASTNQTSMYLCASSPPLGKAFFGQGTRLTVV.

This clone was recorded once. The J gene is TRBJ1-1, the V gene TRBV12-3 or TRBV12-4; D is unclear. The V gene lost 2 bases and the J gene lost 5 bases, with 9 bases spanning the gap. The length of the CDR3 is 13 residues. The CDR3 loop reads CASSLPRGTEAFF. CDR3 DNA: TGTGCCAGCAGTTTACCTAGAGGGACTGAAGCTTTCTTT.